The next 28 T cell receptor beta chains were all read from a single sample in a study of regulatory T cells in long-lasting Graves disease. Time point denoted: newly diagnosed GD, antithyroid drugs for less than 3 months. PBMC-derived RNA was used for the TCR library. Assembly of TCR beta libraries relied on iRepertoire HTBI primers together with Arm-PCR of CDR3 regions. MiXCR, run by TCRdb on the multiplex PCR reads, gives a single entry per CDR3 protein. The repertoire holds about 310,000 distinct CDR3 sequences, with roughly 18% as singletons. The sample was peripheral blood mononuclear cells (PBMCs), taken at new diagnosis, from a patient treated with antithyroid drugs. The receptors were sampled from a female donor with Graves disease.

This clonotype was observed at least ten times. The J gene is TRBJ2-7, the V gene TRBV28; TRBD1 might be the D (6 bases). The CDR3 spans 15 residues. With 5 bases removed from V and 3 bases from J, the gap between germline ends came to 17 bases. Germline V gives CDR1 MDHEN, CDR2 SYDVKM. The CDR3 bases are TGTGCCAGCAGTCCATTGGGACAATCTAACTACGAGCAGTACTTC. This encodes CASSPLGQSNYEQYF.

This clonotype was seen a handful of times. The chain joins TRBV9 to TRBJ2-1, with 11 bases that match TRBD2. Trimming cost V 7 bases and J 6 bases; bases outside gene matches: 9. The CDR3 sequence is 15 residues long. Germline V CDR1 and CDR2: SGDLS, YYNGEE. In nucleotides, the CDR3 is TGTGCCAGCGGAACTAGCGGGGGTTCTGGCAATGAGCAGTTCTTC. It is translated as CASGTSGGSGNEQFF.

There are many counts of this clonotype. The chain is built from TRBV2 and TRBJ1-5; no firm D call. CDR1 is SNHLY, CDR2 FYNNEI, per germline. CDR3 size: 14 residues. V gave up 4 bases and J gave up 1 base, with 8 bases separating them. CDR3 sequence reads: CASSASASNQPQHF. DNA of the CDR3: TGTGCCAGCAGTGCGTCAGCGAGCAATCAGCCCCAGCATTTT.

This clonotype was seen repeatedly, ten times or more. The chain has TRBV5-1 and TRBJ1-1; the match to TRBD1 covers 7 bases. Germline CDR1 and CDR2: SGHRS and YFSETQ. CDR3 length equals 16 residues. J was trimmed by 1 base and V by 4 bases; bases with no gene match: 10. The CDR3 spells CASSPGGQSQNTEAFF. The CDR3 DNA is TGCGCCAGCAGCCCAGGGGGACAGAGCCAGAACACTGAAGCTTTCTTT.

Many counts were recorded for this clonotype. This sequence joins TRBV30 and TRBJ2-3; possible D gene TRBD1, 6 bases. Trimming took 5 bases from V and 11 from J, leaving 14 bases between them. The CDR3 contains 11 residues. The germline gives CDR1 GTSNPN, CDR2 SVGIG (reference sequence). CDR3 amino acids: CAWALQGKQYF. The CDR3 DNA is TGTGCCTGGGCTCTGCAGGGGAAGCAGTATTTT.

The sample holds many counts of this clonotype. This rearrangement joins TRBV4-1 to TRBJ2-7; the D gene is possibly TRBD1 (5 bases). V was cut by 3 bases and J by 3 bases, with 12 bases left in between. The CDR3 totals 14 residues. In germline, CDR1 is MGHRA, CDR2 YSYEKL. The CDR3 here is CASSQRQLHYEQYF. The CDR3 region has the DNA TGCGCCAGCAGCCAGCGACAGCTACACTACGAGCAGTACTTC.

The chain uses TRBV7-2 and TRBJ2-5; D gene uncertain. CDR1 SGHTA and CDR2 FQGNSA come from the germline V gene. Trimming removed 3 bases at V and 9 bases at J, with 17 bases between. The CDR3 spans 14 residues. CDR3: CASSFTAGPGAQYF. The CDR3 coding sequence is TGTGCCAGCAGCTTCACGGCAGGCCCCGGTGCCCAGTACTTC.

The rearrangement links TRBV28 to TRBJ1-1, with a tentative D call TRBD1 (5 bases). The V gene lost 11 bases and the J gene lost 2 bases, with 15 bases spanning the gap. The germline V gene has CDR1 MDHEN and CDR2 SYDVKM. The CDR3 has 13 amino acids. The CDR3 reads CAGQAGDNTEAFF. CDR3 coding DNA: TGTGCCGGTCAAGCGGGGGACAACACTGAAGCTTTCTTT.

This clonotype was observed at least ten times. This rearrangement joins TRBV28 to TRBJ1-1, with a weak D call TRBD1 (5 bases). Trimming cost V 0 bases and J 1 base, with 9 bases left between them. This CDR3 comprises 15 residues. Germline V gene data show CDR1 as MDHEN and CDR2 as SYDVKM. As DNA, the CDR3 is TGTGCCAGCAGTTTATGGGGGCGCGGGAACACTGAAGCTTTCTTT. This gives the protein CASSLWGRGNTEAFF.

Comment on this clonotype: A much larger clone lies one base from this, so it may be a read error. This sequence joins TRBV3-1 and TRBJ2-3; D ambiguous. CDR3 length: 14 residues. Germline CDR1 and CDR2: LGHDT and YNNKEL (reference sequence). The CDR3, as DNA: TGTGCCAGCAGCCAAGGATCCGGCGAAGATACGCAGTGTTTT. It translates to CASSQGSGEDTQCF.

The chain employs TRBV6-2 or TRBV6-3 and TRBJ2-7; the D gene is possibly TRBD2 (5 bases). Germline V gene lookup returns CDR1 MNHEY and CDR2 SVGEGT. The CDR3 sequence is 15 residues long. Between the trimmed V and J ends, which lost 8 bases and 0 bases, there was a span of 17 bases. DNA for the CDR3: TGTGCCAGCGCCCCCGGGGAAGTTTTCTCCTACGAGCAGTACTTC. Amino acid sequence: CASAPGEVFSYEQYF.

This clonotype was seen ten or more times. This chain connects TRBV24-1 to TRBJ2-3; TRBD2 agrees at 12 bases. The CDR3 runs to 16 residues. V gave up 5 bases and J gave up 4 bases; unmatched junction bases: 6. CDR1 and CDR2 (germline): KGHDR, SFDVKD. CDR3 sequence (DNA): TGTGCCACCAGTGGACTAGCGGGAGCCAGTGCAGATACGCAGTATTTT. Its protein product is CATSGLAGASADTQYF.

Ten or more counts support this clonotype. CDR3 in amino acids: CASSGGRGLDEQFF. CDR3 nucleotide sequence: TGTGCCAGCAGCGGGGGGCGGGGGCTGGATGAGCAGTTCTTC. This rearrangement joins TRBV7-3 to TRBJ2-1; a possible D gene is TRBD2 (7 bases). The ends were cut back, 5 bases at V and 8 bases at J, with 16 bases in the middle. This CDR3 region has 14 residues. Germline V gene lookup returns CDR1 SGHTA and CDR2 FQGTGA.

In its sample, this clonotype was seen many times. The V gene is TRBV18, the J gene TRBJ1-4, with TRBD1 identical over 9 bases. V was clipped by 5 bases and J by 7 bases; unmatched bases: 5. Germline values: CDR1 KGHSH, CDR2 LQKENI. The CDR3 is 14 residues long. In DNA, the CDR3 is TGTGCCAGCTCAACGGGACAGGGTCGTGAAAAACTGTTTTTT. Protein product: CASSTGQGREKLFF.

This clonotype has a count of ten or more. The chain has TRBV29-1 and TRBJ1-2; D perhaps matches TRBD1 (5 bases). Trimming shortened V by 0 bases and J by 0 bases, and 20 bases separated the two germline ends. This CDR3 spans 18 amino acids. Germline values: CDR1 SQVTM, CDR2 ANQGSEA. The CDR3 sequence: CSVEDLMWGGAPNYGYTF. Here the CDR3 DNA reads TGCAGCGTTGAAGATCTGATGTGGGGTGGGGCCCCTAACTATGGCTACACCTTC.

There are many counts of this clonotype. The rearrangement uses TRBV28 and TRBJ2-3; D gene uncertain. Trimming shortened V by 5 bases and J by 4 bases, and 19 bases separated the two germline ends. Germline CDR1 reads MDHEN; CDR2 reads SYDVKM. The length of the CDR3 is 16 residues. CDR3 in amino acids: CASSPLGITHADTQYF. As DNA, the CDR3 is TGTGCCAGCAGTCCTCTCGGAATAACCCACGCAGATACGCAGTATTTT.

This chain connects TRBV19 to TRBJ1-5; TRBD1 is a possible D gene (5 bases). Trimming took 4 bases from V and 6 from J, leaving 13 bases between them. Germline assignment: CDR1 LNHDA and CDR2 SQIVND (reference sequence). The CDR3 extends over 14 amino acids. The CDR3 loop is CASSSLPGSQPQHF. In nucleotides, the CDR3 is TGTGCCAGTAGTAGCCTTCCAGGGAGTCAGCCCCAGCATTTT. Complete variable domain (other parts from reference TRBV19 and TRBJ1-5): DGGITQSPKYLFRKEGQNVTLSCEQNLNHDAMYWYRQDPGQGLRLIYYSQIVNDFQKGDIAEGYSVSREKKESFPLTVTSAQKNPTAFYLCASSSLPGSQPQHFGDGTRLSIL.

The chain links TRBV3-1 to TRBJ2-1, with D perhaps matching TRBD1 (5 bases). Germline V gene lookup returns CDR1 LGHDT and CDR2 YNNKEL (reference sequence). This CDR3 has 15 amino acids. Trimming cost V 4 bases and J 8 bases, with 18 bases left between them. CDR3 DNA sequence: TGTGCCAGCAGCCGAAGGGGTAGGGTTAGCTATGAGCAGTTCTTC. This gives the protein CASSRRGRVSYEQFF.

This clonotype has just a few counts. This chain joins TRBV10-1 and TRBJ1-1; the D is unclear. The germline V and J ends were trimmed by 0 bases and 6 bases, with 14 bases remaining between them. The CDR3 is made up of 15 amino acids. CDR1 is WNHNN, CDR2 SYGVQD, per germline (reference sequence). The CDR3 loop reads CASSESGIIPAEAFF. The CDR3, as DNA: TGCGCCAGCAGTGAGTCTGGGATTATACCAGCTGAAGCTTTCTTT.

Ten or more counts support this clonotype. This chain connects TRBV27 to TRBJ1-4; no clear D. Germline loops: CDR1 MNHEY, CDR2 SMNVEV (reference sequence). The CDR3 spans 21 residues. Trimming removed 2 bases at V and 4 bases at J, with 29 bases between. This CDR3 is CASSLPLDQREGPRVNEKLFF. Here the CDR3 DNA reads TGTGCCAGCAGTTTACCCTTAGATCAGCGAGAAGGGCCGCGGGTTAATGAAAAACTGTTTTTT. Looking up the rest from reference TRBV27 and TRBJ1-4 gives the full variable domain: EAQVTQNPRYLITVTGKKLTVTCSQNMNHEYMSWYRQDPGLGLRQIYYSMNVEVTDKGDVPEGYKVSRKEKRNFPLILESPSPNQTSLYFCASSLPLDQREGPRVNEKLFFGSGTQLSVL.

This clonotype was seen many times. This chain links TRBV9 with TRBJ1-2; D is unclear. Trimming took off 5 bases at V and 7 bases at J, with 21 bases between the two ends. The CDR3 runs 15 residues. CDR1 SGDLS and CDR2 YYNGEE come from the germline V gene. CDR3 region: CASSQSLIDSGGYTF. CDR3 DNA sequence: TGTGCCAGCAGTCAGTCCTTGATTGATTCAGGTGGCTACACCTTC.

This sequence joins TRBV10-3 and TRBJ2-3; D not resolved. Germline V gene data show CDR1 as ENHRY and CDR2 as SYGVKD. This CDR3 has 16 amino acids. V was clipped by 0 bases and J by 0 bases, with 10 bases between them. CDR3 bases: TGTGCCATCAGTGAGTCGAAAGGTCGTAGCACAGATACGCAGTATTTT. This codes for CAISESKGRSTDTQYF.

A note on this clonotype: A much larger clone differs from this one at a single base, so this may be a read error. This sequence joins TRBV10-3 and TRBJ2-1; D perhaps matches TRBD1 (5 bases). Trimming took off 6 bases at V and 2 bases at J, with 8 bases between the two ends. Germline V gene data show CDR1 as ENHRY and CDR2 as SYGVKD. The CDR3 runs to 13 residues. The CDR3 DNA follows: TGTGCCATCAGGAAGGGGACCTACAATGAGCAGTTCTTC. This gives the protein CAIRKGTYNEQFF.

This clonotype was observed at least ten times. The chain has TRBV2 and TRBJ2-1; D uncertain. CDR3 length equals 15 residues. The germline V gene encodes CDR1 SNHLY and CDR2 FYNNEI. The V end was cut by 1 base, the J end by 8 bases, with 15 bases between. The CDR3 is CASSEGRLGRDEQFF. In nucleotides, the CDR3 is TGTGCCAGCAGTGAAGGTCGGCTCGGAAGGGATGAGCAGTTCTTC.

In this sample, this clonotype turned up many times. This chain uses TRBV29-1 with TRBJ2-5, with D unclear. CDR1 and CDR2 (germline): SQVTM, ANQGSEA. The CDR3 sequence is 9 residues long. The V end was cut by 6 bases, the J end by 5 bases, with 4 bases between. The CDR3 nucleotides read TGCAGCGTAGGGGAGACCCAGTACTTC. It specifies CSVGETQYF.

This clonotype appeared a few times. The chain combines TRBV5-1 with TRBJ2-5; 9 bases are shared with TRBD2. The CDR3 runs to 15 residues. The germline CDR1 and CDR2 sequences are SGHRS and YFSETQ. The V segment lost 0 bases and the J segment 5 bases; nucleotides outside the gene matches: 5. CDR3 sequence: CASSLGREGRETQYF. In DNA, the CDR3 is TGCGCCAGCAGCTTGGGGCGGGAGGGCCGCGAGACCCAGTACTTC.

Concerning this clonotype: A much larger clonotype is one base distant, so this may be a read error. The V gene is TRBV7-9, the J gene TRBJ2-3; 8 bases agree with TRBD2. Trimming removed 5 bases from V and 0 bases from J; junction bases left unmatched: 1. The CDR3 has 14 amino acids. Germline V CDR1 and CDR2: SEHNR, FQNEAQ (reference sequence). The CDR3 spells CASSRLASTDTQYF. The CDR3 nucleotides are TGTGCCAGCAGCCGACTAGCGAGCACAGATACGCAGTATTTT.

For this clonotype: A much larger clone lies one base from this, so it may be a read error. The V and J genes are TRBV3-1 and TRBJ2-5; D possibly uses TRBD1 or TRBD2 (6 bases each). The CDR3 loop spans 16 amino acids. Germline values: CDR1 LGHDT, CDR2 YNNKEL (reference sequence). Trimming stripped 3 bases from V and 11 bases from J, with 25 bases between. In DNA, the CDR3 is TGTGCCAGCAGCCACGATCTTAAGGGGGGATTCAATGAGCAGTACTTC. The encoded protein is CASSHDLKGGFNEQYF.